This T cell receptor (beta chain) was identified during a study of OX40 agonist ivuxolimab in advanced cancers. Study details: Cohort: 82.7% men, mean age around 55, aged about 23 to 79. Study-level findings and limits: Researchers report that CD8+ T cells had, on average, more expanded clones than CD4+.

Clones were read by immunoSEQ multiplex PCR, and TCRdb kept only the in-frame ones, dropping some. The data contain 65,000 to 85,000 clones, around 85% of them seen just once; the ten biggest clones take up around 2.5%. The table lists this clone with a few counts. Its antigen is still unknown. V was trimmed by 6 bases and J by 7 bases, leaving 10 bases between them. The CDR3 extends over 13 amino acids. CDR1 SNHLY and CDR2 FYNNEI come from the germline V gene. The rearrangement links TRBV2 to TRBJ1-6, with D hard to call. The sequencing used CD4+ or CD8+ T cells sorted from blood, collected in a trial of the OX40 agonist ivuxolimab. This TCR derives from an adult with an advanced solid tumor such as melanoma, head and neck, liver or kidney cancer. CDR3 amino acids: CASRPRGNSPLHF. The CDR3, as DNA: TGTGCCAGCAGGCCGAGAGGGAATTCACCCCTCCACTTT. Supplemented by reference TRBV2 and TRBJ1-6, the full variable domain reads EPEVTQTPSHQVTQMGQEVILRCVPISNHLYFYWYRQILGQKVEFLVSFYNNEISEKSEIFDDQFSVERPDGSNFTLKIRSTKLEDSAMYFCASRPRGNSPLHFGNGTRLTVT.